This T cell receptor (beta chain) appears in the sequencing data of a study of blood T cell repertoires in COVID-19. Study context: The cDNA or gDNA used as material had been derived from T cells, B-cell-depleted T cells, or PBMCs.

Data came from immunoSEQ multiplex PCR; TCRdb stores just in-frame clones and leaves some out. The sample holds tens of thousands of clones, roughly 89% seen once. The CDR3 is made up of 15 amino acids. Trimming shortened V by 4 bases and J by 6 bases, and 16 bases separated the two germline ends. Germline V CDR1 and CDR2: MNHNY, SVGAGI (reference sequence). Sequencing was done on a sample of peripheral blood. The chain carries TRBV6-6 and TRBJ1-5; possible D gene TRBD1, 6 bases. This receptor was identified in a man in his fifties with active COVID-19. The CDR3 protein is CASSSQGNSGQPQHF. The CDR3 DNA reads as TGTGCCAGCAGTTCACAGGGAAATTCCGGTCAGCCCCAGCATTTT.